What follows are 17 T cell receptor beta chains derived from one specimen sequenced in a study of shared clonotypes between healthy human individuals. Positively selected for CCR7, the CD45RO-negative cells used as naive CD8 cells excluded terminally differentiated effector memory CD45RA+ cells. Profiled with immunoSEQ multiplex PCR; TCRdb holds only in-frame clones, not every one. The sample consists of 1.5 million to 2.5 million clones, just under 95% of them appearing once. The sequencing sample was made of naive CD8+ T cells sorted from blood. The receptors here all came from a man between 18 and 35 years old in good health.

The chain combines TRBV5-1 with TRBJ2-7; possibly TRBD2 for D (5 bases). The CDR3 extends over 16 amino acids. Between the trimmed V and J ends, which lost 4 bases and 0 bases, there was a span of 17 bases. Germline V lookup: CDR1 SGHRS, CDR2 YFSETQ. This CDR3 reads CASSPDSGEGSYEQYF. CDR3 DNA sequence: TGCGCCAGCAGCCCGGACTCGGGCGAGGGCTCCTACGAGCAGTACTTC.

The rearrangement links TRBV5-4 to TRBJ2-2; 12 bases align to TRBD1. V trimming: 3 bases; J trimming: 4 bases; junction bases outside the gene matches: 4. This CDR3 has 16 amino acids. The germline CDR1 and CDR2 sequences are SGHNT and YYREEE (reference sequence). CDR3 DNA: TGTGCCAGCAGCTCTCGGGACAGGGGGCTCACCGGGGAGCTGTTTTTT. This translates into CASSSRDRGLTGELFF.

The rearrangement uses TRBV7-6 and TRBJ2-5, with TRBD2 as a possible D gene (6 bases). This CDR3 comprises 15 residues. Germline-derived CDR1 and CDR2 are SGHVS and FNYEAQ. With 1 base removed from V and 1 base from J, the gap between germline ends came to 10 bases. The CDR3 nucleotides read TGTGCCAGCAGCTTAGGTAGCGGTATCCAAGAGACCCAGTACTTC. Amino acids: CASSLGSGIQETQYF.

CDR3 loop: CASTENHYGYTF. Here the CDR3 DNA reads TGTGCCAGCACGGAGAATCACTATGGCTACACCTTC. V is TRBV6-5 and J is TRBJ1-2, with D unclear. The V and J ends lost 7 bases and 3 bases respectively, with 9 bases between them. CDR1 and CDR2 from the germline V gene are MNHEY and SVGAGI. This CDR3 comprises 12 residues.

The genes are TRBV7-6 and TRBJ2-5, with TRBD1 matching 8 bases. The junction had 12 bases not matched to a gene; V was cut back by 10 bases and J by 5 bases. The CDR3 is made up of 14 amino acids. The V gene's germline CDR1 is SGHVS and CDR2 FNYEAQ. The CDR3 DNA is TGTGCCACTTCTTCGGACAGGGTATATGAGACCCAGTACTTC. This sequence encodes CATSSDRVYETQYF.

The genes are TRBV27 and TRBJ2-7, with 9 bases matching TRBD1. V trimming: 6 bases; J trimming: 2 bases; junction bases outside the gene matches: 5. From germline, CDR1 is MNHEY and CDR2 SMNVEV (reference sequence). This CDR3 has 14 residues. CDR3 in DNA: TGTGCCAGCAGGGGGGGACAGGGTCCCTACGAGCAGTACTTC. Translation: CASRGGQGPYEQYF.

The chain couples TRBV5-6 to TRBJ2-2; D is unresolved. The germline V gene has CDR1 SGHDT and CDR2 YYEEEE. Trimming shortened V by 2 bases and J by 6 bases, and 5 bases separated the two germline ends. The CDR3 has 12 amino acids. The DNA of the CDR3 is TGTGCCAGCAGCTTAGATGCCGGGGAGCTGTTTTTT. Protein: CASSLDAGELFF.

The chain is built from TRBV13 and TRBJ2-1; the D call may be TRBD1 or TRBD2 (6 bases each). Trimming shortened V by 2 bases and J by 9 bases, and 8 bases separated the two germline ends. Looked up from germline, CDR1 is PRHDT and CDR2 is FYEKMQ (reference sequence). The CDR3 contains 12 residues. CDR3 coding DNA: TGTGCCAGCAGCTTACGGGGGCCTGAGCAGTTCTTC. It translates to CASSLRGPEQFF.

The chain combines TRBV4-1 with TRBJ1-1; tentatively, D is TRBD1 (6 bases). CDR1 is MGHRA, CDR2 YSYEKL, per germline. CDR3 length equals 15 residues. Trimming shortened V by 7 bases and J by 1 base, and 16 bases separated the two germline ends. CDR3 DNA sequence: TGCGCCAGCACCCCTTACAGGGATGGGAACACTGAAGCTTTCTTT. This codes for CASTPYRDGNTEAFF.

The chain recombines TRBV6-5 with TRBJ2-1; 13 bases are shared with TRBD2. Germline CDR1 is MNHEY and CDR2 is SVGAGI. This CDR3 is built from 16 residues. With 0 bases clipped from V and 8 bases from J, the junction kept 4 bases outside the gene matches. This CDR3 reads CASSYSTSGGDDEQFF. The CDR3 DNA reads TGTGCCAGCAGTTACTCCACTAGCGGGGGGGACGATGAGCAGTTCTTC.

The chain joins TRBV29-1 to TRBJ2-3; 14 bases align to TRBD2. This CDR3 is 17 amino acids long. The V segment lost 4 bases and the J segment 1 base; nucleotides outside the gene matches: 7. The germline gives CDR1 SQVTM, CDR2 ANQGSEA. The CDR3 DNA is TGCAGCGTTGCAGGGGGGACTAGCGGGAGAGGCACAGATACGCAGTATTTT. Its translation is CSVAGGTSGRGTDTQYF.

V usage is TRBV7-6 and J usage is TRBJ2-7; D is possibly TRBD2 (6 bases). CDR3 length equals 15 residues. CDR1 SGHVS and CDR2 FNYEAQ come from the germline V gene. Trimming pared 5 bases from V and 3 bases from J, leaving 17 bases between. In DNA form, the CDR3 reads TGTGCCAGCAGCGGCGGGGAGAAGGGAATCTACGAGCAGTACTTC. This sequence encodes CASSGGEKGIYEQYF.

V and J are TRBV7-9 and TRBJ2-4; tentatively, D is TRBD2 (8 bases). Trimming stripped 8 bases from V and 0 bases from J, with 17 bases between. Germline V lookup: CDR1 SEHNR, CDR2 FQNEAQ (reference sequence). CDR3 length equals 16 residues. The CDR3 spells CASARGLAGAKNIQYF. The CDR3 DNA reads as TGTGCCAGCGCGAGGGGGCTAGCGGGAGCCAAAAACATTCAGTACTTC.

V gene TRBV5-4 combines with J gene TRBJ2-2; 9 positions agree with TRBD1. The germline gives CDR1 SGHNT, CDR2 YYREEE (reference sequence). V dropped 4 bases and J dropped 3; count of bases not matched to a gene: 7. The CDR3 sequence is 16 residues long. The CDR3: CASSIRTGVYTGELFF. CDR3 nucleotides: TGTGCCAGCAGCATTCGGACAGGGGTGTACACCGGGGAGCTGTTTTTT.

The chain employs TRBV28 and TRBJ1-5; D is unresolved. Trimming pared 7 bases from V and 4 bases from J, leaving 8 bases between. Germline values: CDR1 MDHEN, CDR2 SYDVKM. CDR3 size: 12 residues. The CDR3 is CASNFGNQPQHF. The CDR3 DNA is TGTGCCAGCAATTTTGGGAATCAGCCCCAGCATTTT.

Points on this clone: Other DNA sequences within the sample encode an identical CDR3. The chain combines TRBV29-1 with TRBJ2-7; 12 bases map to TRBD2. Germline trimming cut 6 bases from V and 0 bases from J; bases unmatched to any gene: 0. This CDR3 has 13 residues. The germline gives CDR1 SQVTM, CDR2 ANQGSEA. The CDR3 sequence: CSVTSGSSYEQYF. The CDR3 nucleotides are TGCAGCGTGACTAGCGGGAGCTCCTACGAGCAGTACTTC.

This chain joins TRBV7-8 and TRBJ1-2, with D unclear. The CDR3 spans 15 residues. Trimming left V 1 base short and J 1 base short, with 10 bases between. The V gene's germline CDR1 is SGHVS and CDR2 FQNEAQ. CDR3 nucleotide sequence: TGTGCCAGCAGCTTAGGCCCGAGCCTTAACTATGGCTACACCTTC. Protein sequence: CASSLGPSLNYGYTF.